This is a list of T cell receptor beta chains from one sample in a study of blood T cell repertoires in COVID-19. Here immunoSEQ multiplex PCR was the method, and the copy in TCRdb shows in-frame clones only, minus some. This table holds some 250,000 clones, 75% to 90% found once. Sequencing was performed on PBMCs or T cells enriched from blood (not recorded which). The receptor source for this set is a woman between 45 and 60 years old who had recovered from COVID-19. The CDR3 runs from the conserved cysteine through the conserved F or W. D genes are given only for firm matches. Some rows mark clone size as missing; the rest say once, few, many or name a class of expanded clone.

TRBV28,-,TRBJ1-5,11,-,CASSFGQPQHF,TGTGCCAGCAGTTTCGGTCAGCCCCAGCATTTT
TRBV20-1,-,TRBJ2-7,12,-,CSASEYGYEQYF,TGCAGTGCTAGTGAGTACGGCTACGAGCAGTACTTC
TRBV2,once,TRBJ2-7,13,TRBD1,CASRDRASDEQYF,TGTGCCAGCAGGGACAGGGCTTCCGACGAGCAGTACTTC
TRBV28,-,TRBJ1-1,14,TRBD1,CASYVGQMNTEAFF,TGTGCCAGCTATGTGGGACAGATGAACACTGAAGCTTTCTTT
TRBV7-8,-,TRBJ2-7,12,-,CASSPLPGEQYF,TGTGCCAGCAGCCCCCTACCCGGGGAGCAGTACTTC
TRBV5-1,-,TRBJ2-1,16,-,CASTPPGQGFSGEQFF,TGCGCCAGCACCCCACCGGGACAAGGGTTTTCTGGTGAGCAGTTCTTC
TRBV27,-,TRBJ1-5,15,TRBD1,CASSSLQGGNQPQHF,TGTGCCAGCAGTTCCTTGCAGGGGGGCAATCAGCCCCAGCATTTT
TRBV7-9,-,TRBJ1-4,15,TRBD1,CASSSGDSAYEKLFF,TGTGCCAGCAGCTCCGGGGACAGTGCATATGAAAAACTGTTTTTT
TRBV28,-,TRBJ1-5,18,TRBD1,CASSSDRGRSGSNQPQHF,TGTGCCAGCAGTTCCGACAGGGGCCGATCTGGGAGCAATCAGCCCCAGCATTTT
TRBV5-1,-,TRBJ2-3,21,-,CASSLWRGGGGKTSSTDTQYF,TGCGCCAGCAGCTTGTGGAGAGGAGGAGGGGGCAAGACCTCTAGCACAGATACGCAGTATTTT
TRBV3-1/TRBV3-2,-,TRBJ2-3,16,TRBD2,CASSPPGSGSTDTQYF,TGTGCCAGCAGCCCTCCTGGTAGCGGGAGCACAGATACGCAGTATTTT
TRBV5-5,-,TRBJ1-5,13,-,CASSFIEGQPQHF,TGTGCCAGCAGCTTTATTGAGGGTCAGCCCCAGCATTTT
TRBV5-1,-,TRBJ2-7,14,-,CASSVKGGINEQYF,TGCGCCAGCAGCGTTAAGGGGGGGATCAACGAGCAGTACTTC
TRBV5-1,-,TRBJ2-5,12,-,CASSLQGETQYF,TGCGCCAGCAGCTTACAGGGAGAGACCCAGTACTTC
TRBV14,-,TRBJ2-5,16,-,CASSRSGGGLRETQYF,TGTGCCAGCAGCCGGTCTGGGGGGGGCCTGAGAGAGACCCAGTACTTC
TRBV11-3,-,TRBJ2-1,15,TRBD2,CASSRTSGKDNEQFF,TGTGCCAGCAGCCGGACTAGCGGGAAGGACAATGAGCAGTTCTTC
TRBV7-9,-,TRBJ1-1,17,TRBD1,CASSLAYPDRGRTEAFF,TGTGCCAGCAGCTTAGCGTACCCAGACAGGGGGCGAACTGAAGCTTTCTTT
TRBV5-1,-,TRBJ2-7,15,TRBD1,CASSLGTGGAPEQYF,TGCGCCAGCAGCTTGGGAACAGGGGGCGCCCCCGAGCAGTACTTC
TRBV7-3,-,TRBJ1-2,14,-,CASSPGGGYDGYTF,TGTGCCAGCAGCCCCGGGGGAGGGTACGATGGCTACACCTTC
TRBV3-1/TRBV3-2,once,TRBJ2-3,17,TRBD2,CASSPPRGSGSLDTQYF,TGTGCCAGCAGCCCCCCGCGGGGTAGCGGGAGTTTGGATACGCAGTATTTT
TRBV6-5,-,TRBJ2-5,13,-,CASSRDSFGTQYF,TGTGCCAGCAGTAGAGACAGTTTCGGGACCCAGTACTTC
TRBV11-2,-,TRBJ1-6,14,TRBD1,CASSTDRGRSPLHF,TGTGCCAGCAGCACGGACAGGGGCCGATCGCCCCTCCACTTT
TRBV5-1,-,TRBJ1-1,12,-,CASSARGTEAFF,TGCGCCAGCAGCGCGCGAGGCACTGAAGCTTTCTTT
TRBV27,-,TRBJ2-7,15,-,CASRLEARPYYEQYF,TGTGCCAGCAGGCTCGAGGCCAGACCCTACTACGAGCAGTACTTC